This TCR beta chain was found in a study of blood T cell repertoires in COVID-19. Study background: Both acute and convalescent COVID-19 samples were obtained from the United States, Italy and Spain. The cDNA or gDNA used as material had been derived from T cells, B-cell-depleted T cells, or PBMCs.

V was shortened by 3 bases and J by 6 bases, with 13 bases between the two germline ends. The CDR3 loop spans 14 amino acids. Germline-derived CDR1 and CDR2 are SGHRS and YFSETQ. The authors' processing: Amplification with reference gene primers provided the estimates of nucleated cell counts. Measured with immunoSEQ multiplex PCR; TCRdb has only the in-frame clones, and not every one. V and J calls and clone size are copied from that table; D and trimming were computed from the DNA. Of about 64,000 clones in the sample, 80% to 90% are singletons; the top ten hold around 1.2%. The sample taken for sequencing was peripheral blood. The chain uses TRBV5-1 and TRBJ1-5, with a possible D match to TRBD1 (6 bases). This TCR was sampled from a middle-aged man with acute or convalescent COVID-19. CDR3: CASSSGDGRQPQHF. CDR3 nucleotide sequence: TGCGCCAGCAGCTCAGGGGACGGCCGTCAGCCCCAGCATTTT.